These T cell receptor beta chains were read from a single sample in a study of beta chain features in type 1 diabetes. Profiling relied on immunoSEQ multiplex PCR, and the TCRdb table lists in-frame clones only, not all of them. This table has 600,000 or so clones, over 12% appearing once. The sequenced material came from naive CD4+ T cells from blood. These receptor sequences come from a man younger than 35 with type 1 diabetes. Each CDR3 is given with its conserved first and last residue. A D gene is named only where the DNA matches it firmly. Part of the rows lack a size; the others show once, few, many or a class for expanded clones.

D | length | J | V | size | CDR3 | DNA
NA | 11 | TRBJ2-7 | TRBV20-1 | few | CSARLAYEQYF | TGCAGTGCTAGGTTGGCATACGAGCAGTACTTC
NA | 16 | TRBJ2-1 | TRBV11-1 | NA | CASSFNPGRPYNEQFF | TGTGCCAGCAGCTTTAACCCGGGACGCCCCTACAATGAGCAGTTCTTC
TRBD2 | 16 | TRBJ2-1 | TRBV9 | NA | CASSTRTSGIGNEQFF | TGTGCCAGCAGCACAAGGACTAGCGGGATTGGCAATGAGCAGTTCTTC
TRBD1 | 12 | TRBJ2-3 | TRBV5-1 | few | CASSLEGAAQYF | TGCGCCAGCAGCTTGGAGGGGGCCGCGCAGTATTTT
NA | 14 | TRBJ2-5 | TRBV2 | few | CASSVRIQWETQYF | TGTGCCAGCAGTGTGCGAATACAGTGGGAGACCCAGTACTTC
NA | 14 | TRBJ2-2 | TRBV15 | NA | CATSRELNTGELFF | TGTGCCACCAGCAGAGAGCTGAACACCGGGGAGCTGTTTTTT
NA | 15 | TRBJ1-6 | TRBV9 | few | CASSAAGSRRSPLHF | TGTGCCAGCAGCGCCGCCGGGTCCCGGCGATCACCCCTCCACTTT
NA | 15 | TRBJ2-1 | TRBV6-1 | few | CASSEPAGSYNEQFF | TGTGCCAGCAGTGAACCAGCGGGCTCCTACAATGAGCAGTTCTTC
TRBD1 | 14 | TRBJ2-1 | TRBV7-9 | NA | CASSVGQGIDEQFF | TGTGCCAGCAGCGTGGGACAGGGTATAGATGAGCAGTTCTTC
NA | 14 | TRBJ1-5 | TRBV5-1 | NA | CASSADGSNQPQHF | TGCGCCAGCAGTGCTGATGGGAGCAATCAGCCCCAGCATTTT
NA | 17 | TRBJ2-1 | TRBV4-3 | NA | CASSQGRVSRTYNEQFF | TGCGCCAGCAGCCAAGGGCGGGTTAGTAGAACCTACAATGAGCAGTTCTTC
TRBD1 | 15 | TRBJ2-7 | TRBV28 | NA | CASSSPGQGAGEQYF | TGTGCCAGCAGTTCTCCTGGACAGGGGGCAGGCGAGCAGTACTTC
TRBD1 | 16 | TRBJ2-4 | TRBV18 | few | CASSPRAGGSENIQYF | TGTGCCAGCTCACCACGGGCAGGGGGATCGGAAAACATTCAGTACTTC
TRBD2 | 15 | TRBJ2-7 | TRBV4-2 | few | CASSPGLAGGREQYF | TGTGCCAGCAGCCCCGGACTAGCGGGAGGGCGGGAGCAGTACTTC
TRBD1 | 14 | TRBJ1-2 | TRBV18 | NA | CASSPGTGTYGYTF | TGTGCCAGCTCACCCGGGACAGGGACCTATGGCTACACCTTC
NA | 11 | TRBJ2-5 | TRBV5-4 | NA | CASSYGGTQYF | TGTGCCAGCAGCTACGGGGGGACCCAGTACTTC
TRBD1 | 15 | TRBJ2-4 | TRBV7-2 | few | CASSLGPGTENIQYF | TGTGCCAGCAGCTTAGGACCCGGGACAGAAAACATTCAGTACTTC
TRBD2 | 16 | TRBJ2-3 | TRBV9 | NA | CASSPRTSGGPDTQYF | TGTGCCAGCAGCCCGCGGACTAGCGGGGGCCCAGATACGCAGTATTTT
NA | 11 | TRBJ2-5 | TRBV30 | NA | CAWSYVETQYF | TGTGCCTGGAGTTATGTGGAGACCCAGTACTTC
TRBD1 | 11 | TRBJ1-2 | TRBV20-1 | few | CSAYQGGGYTF | TGCAGTGCTTACCAGGGGGGTGGCTACACCTTC
NA | 13 | TRBJ2-3 | TRBV28 | few | CASFSWETDTQYF | TGTGCCAGCTTTAGCTGGGAAACAGATACGCAGTATTTT
NA | 14 | TRBJ1-5 | TRBV5-5 | NA | CASRTTFSNQPQHF | TGTGCCAGCAGGACGACCTTTAGCAATCAGCCCCAGCATTTT
TRBD1 | 14 | TRBJ2-4 | TRBV30 | NA | CAWSTGQGENIQYF | TGTGCCTGGAGTACGGGACAGGGCGAAAACATTCAGTACTTC
NA | 16 | TRBJ2-5 | TRBV7-2 | NA | CASSLVEGGLQETQYF | TGTGCCAGCAGCTTAGTTGAGGGAGGCCTCCAAGAGACCCAGTACTTC
TRBD1 | 13 | TRBJ2-1 | TRBV7-3 | few | CASSPGQYNEQFF | TGTGCCAGCAGCCCGGGACAGTACAATGAGCAGTTCTTC
TRBD2 | 16 | TRBJ2-7 | TRBV13 | NA | CASSPILAGGYYEQYF | TGTGCCAGCAGCCCGATACTAGCGGGAGGCTACTACGAGCAGTACTTC
TRBD1 | 14 | TRBJ1-6 | TRBV7-9 | few | CASSLGTENSPLHF | TGTGCCAGCAGCCTGGGGACAGAGAATTCACCCCTCCACTTT
TRBD1 | 11 | TRBJ2-2 | TRBV20-1 | NA | CSAYRGRELFF | TGCAGTGCTTACAGGGGCCGGGAGCTGTTTTTT
NA | 16 | TRBJ1-1 | TRBV9 | few | CASSLAGTDMNTEAFF | TGTGCCAGCAGCCTAGCTGGGACCGACATGAACACTGAAGCTTTCTTT
NA | 16 | TRBJ1-5 | TRBV7-9 | NA | CASSLEQGRGNQPQHF | TGTGCCAGCAGCTTAGAACAGGGTAGGGGCAATCAGCCCCAGCATTTT
TRBD1 | 15 | TRBJ2-7 | TRBV6-6 | NA | CASSLLQGASGEQYF | TGTGCCAGCAGTCTTCTTCAGGGGGCGTCTGGAGAGCAGTACTTC
TRBD1 | 17 | TRBJ2-1 | TRBV4-1 | NA | CASSPLGDRGPYNEQFF | TGCGCCAGCAGCCCTTTGGGAGACAGGGGACCTTACAATGAGCAGTTCTTC
NA | 14 | TRBJ2-3 | TRBV7-6 | NA | CASSLGGRTDTQYF | TGTGCCAGCAGCTTAGGTGGTCGCACAGATACGCAGTATTTT
NA | 13 | TRBJ1-2 | TRBV6-5 | NA | CASSYSTDYGYTF | TGTGCCAGCAGTTACAGCACAGACTATGGCTACACCTTC
TRBD1 | 13 | TRBJ2-7 | TRBV7-2 | NA | CASSPVTGVEQYF | TGTGCCAGCAGCCCCGTAACAGGGGTCGAGCAGTACTTC
TRBD1 | 14 | TRBJ1-5 | TRBV5-4 | NA | CASSLQGEGQPQHF | TGTGCCAGCAGCCTTCAGGGGGAAGGACAGCCCCAGCATTTT
NA | 12 | TRBJ1-2 | TRBV29-1 | few | CSVESQGYGYTF | TGCAGCGTTGAATCACAAGGCTATGGCTACACCTTC
TRBD1 | 16 | TRBJ2-5 | TRBV5-1 | NA | CASSTSLTGYQETQYF | TGCGCCAGCAGCACAAGCCTGACAGGGTACCAAGAGACCCAGTACTTC
NA | 13 | TRBJ2-1 | TRBV16 | few | CASSQLPRQAQFF | TGTGCCAGCAGCCAATTGCCGAGACAGGCCCAGTTCTTC
NA | 14 | TRBJ2-3 | TRBV4-1 | few | CASSQDRPADTQYF | TGCGCCAGCAGCCAAGATCGACCCGCGGATACGCAGTATTTT
NA | 13 | TRBJ2-3 | TRBV25-1 | few | CASSERTPDPQYF | TGTGCCAGCAGTGAAAGGACCCCGGATCCGCAGTATTTT
NA | 17 | TRBJ2-3 | TRBV5-4 | NA | CASIPDGSGPPGNTQYF | TGTGCCAGCATTCCCGACGGATCCGGTCCTCCAGGGAATACGCAGTATTTT
NA | 12 | TRBJ2-6 | TRBV19 | few | CAGRAGANVLTF | TGTGCCGGCCGGGCTGGGGCCAACGTCCTGACTTTC
NA | 14 | TRBJ2-2 | TRBV9 | few | CASSVALNTGELFF | TGTGCCAGCAGCGTAGCCCTAAACACCGGGGAGCTGTTTTTT
TRBD1 | 16 | TRBJ2-7 | TRBV5-6 | NA | CASSPVVRGLTDEQYF | TGTGCCAGCAGCCCTGTGGTCAGGGGGCTTACGGACGAGCAGTACTTC
TRBD1 | 14 | TRBJ2-3 | TRBV7-2 | NA | CASSFDRDRSSQYF | TGTGCCAGCAGCTTCGACAGGGACCGTTCGTCGCAGTATTTT
TRBD1 | 14 | TRBJ1-5 | TRBV27 | NA | CASSAGGANQPQHF | TGTGCCAGCTCCGCAGGGGGCGCGAATCAGCCCCAGCATTTT
NA | 15 | TRBJ2-3 | TRBV9 | few | CASSGRGLSTDTQYF | TGTGCCAGCAGCGGGCGGGGACTTAGCACAGATACGCAGTATTTT
TRBD2 | 15 | TRBJ2-1 | TRBV27 | few | CASSRTSRGTNEQFF | TGTGCCAGCAGCCGGACTAGTCGAGGGACCAATGAGCAGTTCTTC
NA | 14 | TRBJ1-1 | TRBV7-9 | NA | CASSTRDRNTEAFF | TGTGCCAGCAGCACCAGAGACAGGAACACTGAAGCTTTCTTT
NA | 15 | TRBJ2-3 | TRBV4-3 | once | CASSPEGSLTDTQYF | TGCGCCAGCAGCCCCGAGGGGTCCCTCACAGATACGCAGTATTTT
TRBD1 | 14 | TRBJ2-1 | TRBV29-1 | NA | CSVARDRDYNEQFF | TGCAGCGTTGCACGGGACAGGGATTACAATGAGCAGTTCTTC
NA | 13 | TRBJ1-1 | TRBV7-2 | NA | CASSPPLDTEAFF | TGTGCCAGCAGCCCCCCACTAGACACTGAAGCTTTCTTT
NA | 11 | TRBJ2-1 | TRBV5-6 | NA | CASSVSNEQFF | TGTGCCAGCAGCGTATCCAATGAGCAGTTCTTC
TRBD1 | 12 | TRBJ1-1 | TRBV19 | few | CATSDRGTEAFF | TGTGCCACCTCGGACAGGGGCACTGAAGCTTTCTTT
NA | 16 | TRBJ1-2 | TRBV30 | NA | CAWSGGPPFAGYGYTF | TGTGCCTGGAGTGGAGGTCCCCCCTTCGCGGGCTATGGCTACACCTTC
NA | 15 | TRBJ1-2 | TRBV19 | few | CASTVGAGMRYGYTF | TGTGCCAGTACCGTCGGGGCAGGGATGCGGTATGGCTACACCTTC
NA | 16 | TRBJ2-4 | TRBV28 | many | CASSPLGQAVKNIQYF | TGTGCCAGCAGTCCCCTCGGGCAGGCGGTCAAAAACATTCAGTACTTC
NA | 13 | TRBJ2-3 | TRBV30 | few | CAWSTTSRDTQYF | TGTGCCTGGAGTACTACTAGCCGTGATACGCAGTATTTT